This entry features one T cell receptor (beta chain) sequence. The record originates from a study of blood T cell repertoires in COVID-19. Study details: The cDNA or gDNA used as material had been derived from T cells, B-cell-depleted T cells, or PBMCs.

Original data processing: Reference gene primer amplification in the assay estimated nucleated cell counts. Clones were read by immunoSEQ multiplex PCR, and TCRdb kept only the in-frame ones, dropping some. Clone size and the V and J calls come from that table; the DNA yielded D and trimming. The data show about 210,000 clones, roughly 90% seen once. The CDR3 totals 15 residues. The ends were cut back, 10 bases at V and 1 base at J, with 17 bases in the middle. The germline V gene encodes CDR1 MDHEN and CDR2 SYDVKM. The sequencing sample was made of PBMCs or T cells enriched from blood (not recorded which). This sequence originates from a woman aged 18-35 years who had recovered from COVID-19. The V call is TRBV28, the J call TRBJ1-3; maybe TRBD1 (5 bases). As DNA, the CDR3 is TGTGCCACAAGTAACAATCAGGGATCTGGAAACACCATATATTTT. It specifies CATSNNQGSGNTIYF.